These 30 T cell receptor beta chains were sequenced from one sample in a study of response to subunit inactivated influenza vaccine. TCRdb called the RT-PCR reads again in MiXCR, with one record for every CDR3 protein. The sample consists of a few hundred thousand distinct CDR3 sequences, approximately 20% of them appearing once. The source material was PBMCs from blood, sampled about 20 months after vaccination. These receptors were taken from a man in his fifties or sixties who received an inactivated influenza vaccine.

This clonotype has ten or more counts. V usage is TRBV29-1 and J usage is TRBJ1-1; D uncertain. The germline V gene encodes CDR1 SQVTM and CDR2 ANQGSEA. V dropped 0 bases and J dropped 4 bases, with 15 bases sitting between them. The CDR3 spans 15 residues. The CDR3 nucleotides are TGCAGCGTTGAAGAAGACGGGGTGAGGAGCACTGAAGCTTTCTTT. Encoded protein: CSVEEDGVRSTEAFF.

The chain couples TRBV20-1 to TRBJ2-3, with a tentative D call TRBD1 (5 bases). Deletions cut 0 bases from V and 2 bases from J, with 12 bases between. The CDR3 covers 15 residues. Germline CDR1 reads DFQATT; CDR2 reads SNEGSKA (reference sequence). CDR3 in amino acids: CSAREGAILTDTQYF. CDR3 DNA sequence: TGCAGTGCTAGAGAAGGGGCCATCCTCACAGATACGCAGTATTTT.

This clonotype was seen a handful of times. V usage is TRBV24-1 and J usage is TRBJ2-1; D is perhaps TRBD2 (5 bases). V was shortened by 4 bases and J by 6 bases, with 18 bases between the two germline ends. The CDR3 totals 16 residues. Germline V gives CDR1 KGHDR, CDR2 SFDVKD. CDR3 in DNA: TGTGCCACCAGTGAACCCATAGGCGGGTTAGTCAATGAGCAGTTCTTC. The encoded protein is CATSEPIGGLVNEQFF.

This chain uses TRBV21-1 with TRBJ2-7; TRBD1, the table's D call, was not compared with the DNA. TRBV21-1 is deemed a pseudogene. CDR3 length: 15 residues. In DNA form, the CDR3 reads TGTGCCAGCAGCAAAGGGGTCCAGGGGCATGACGAGCAGTACTTC. Its protein product is CASSKGVQGHDEQYF.

This clonotype showed up just a few times. The chain is built from TRBV2 and TRBJ2-5; 7 bases match TRBD1. CDR3 size: 14 residues. J was trimmed by 4 bases and V by 7 bases; bases with no gene match: 9. Germline lookup yields CDR1 SNHLY and CDR2 FYNNEI. For the CDR3, the DNA is TGTGCCAGCAACCTCGGGACAGCCCGAGAGACCCAGTACTTC. Amino acids: CASNLGTARETQYF.

This clonotype was counted only a few times. The gene calls are TRBV20-1 and TRBJ2-3, with D hard to call. The CDR3 runs to 12 residues. Trimming took 3 bases from V and 6 from J, leaving 10 bases between them. CDR1 is DFQATT, CDR2 SNEGSKA, per germline (reference sequence). As DNA, the CDR3 is TGCAGTGCTAGCCTGTCTACGGATACGCAGTATTTT. Its protein product is CSASLSTDTQYF.

The chain employs TRBV7-9 and TRBJ1-3, with D hard to call. The V gene lost 5 bases and the J gene lost 7 bases, with 15 bases spanning the gap. CDR1 and CDR2 from the germline V gene are SEHNR and FQNEAQ (reference sequence). The CDR3 covers 14 residues. The DNA of the CDR3 is TGTGCCAGCAGCCTCCCGGACGGACGGAACACCATATATTTT. It is translated as CASSLPDGRNTIYF.

This clonotype appeared a few times. This chain connects TRBV5-1 to TRBJ2-3; 7 bases are a match to TRBD1. The CDR3 runs 15 residues. Unmatched junction bases numbered 6, after V lost 0 bases and J lost 5 bases. Per germline, CDR1 SGHRS and CDR2 YFSETQ. The CDR3 DNA reads as TGCGCCAGCAGCTTGGGGACAGGCGGCGGAGATACGCAGTATTTT. This sequence encodes CASSLGTGGGDTQYF.

This rearrangement joins TRBV5-1 to TRBJ2-2; 7 bases agree with TRBD2. The CDR3 has 15 amino acids. CDR1 is SGHRS, CDR2 YFSETQ, per germline. Trimming cost V 0 bases and J 5 bases; bases outside gene matches: 4. In nucleotides, the CDR3 is TGCGCCAGCAGCTTGGCAACCGGGAGGACCGGGGAGCTGTTTTTT. Translated: CASSLATGRTGELFF.

This rearrangement joins TRBV20-1 to TRBJ2-3; D remains unclear. The CDR3 has 14 amino acids. The germline CDR1 and CDR2 sequences are DFQATT and SNEGSKA (reference sequence). Trimming stripped 0 bases from V and 1 base from J, with 8 bases between. For the CDR3, the DNA is TGCAGTGCTAGAGATTGGGTGGGCACAGATACGCAGTATTTT. This sequence encodes CSARDWVGTDTQYF.

A few counts support this clonotype. The V and J genes are TRBV7-7 and TRBJ1-1; no reliable D call. With 1 base removed from V and 3 bases from J, the gap between germline ends came to 9 bases. Germline CDR1 SSHAT, CDR2 FNYEAQ (reference sequence). The CDR3 length is 14 residues. For the CDR3, the DNA is TGTGCCAGCAGCTTAGTACCCGGGCACACTGAAGCTTTCTTT. Its translation is CASSLVPGHTEAFF.

In this sample, this clonotype turned up many times. The CDR3 region is CASIQWGDYNEQFF. The CDR3 DNA is TGTGCCAGCATCCAGTGGGGAGATTACAATGAGCAGTTCTTC. The V and J genes are TRBV7-9 and TRBJ2-1, with TRBD2 as a possible D gene (5 bases). Germline V CDR1 and CDR2: SEHNR, FQNEAQ (reference sequence). Between the trimmed V and J ends, which lost 7 bases and 4 bases, there was a span of 14 bases. There are 14 residues in the CDR3.

This clonotype was seen a handful of times. The chain joins TRBV5-1 to TRBJ1-1; no clear D gene. This CDR3 contains 11 residues. Germline V gene lookup returns CDR1 SGHRS and CDR2 YFSETQ. Between the trimmed V and J ends, which lost 3 bases and 8 bases, there was a span of 8 bases. CDR3 in DNA: TGCGCCAGCAGCTCGGGGATAGAAGCTTTCTTT. Encoded protein: CASSSGIEAFF.

This clonotype was counted at least ten times. The V and J genes are TRBV7-2 and TRBJ1-4; D may be TRBD1 (6 bases). Germline CDR1 and CDR2: SGHTA and FQGNSA. V lost 5 bases and J 3 bases, leaving 13 bases between the germline ends. The CDR3 runs to 15 residues. CDR3 in amino acids: CASSGRGLSNEKLFF. The CDR3 region has the DNA TGTGCCAGCAGCGGAAGGGGGTTGTCTAATGAAAAACTGTTTTTT.

With respect to this clonotype: A much larger clone lies a single base off, so this may be a read error. This chain connects TRBV6-5 to TRBJ2-1; the match to TRBD1 covers 9 bases. The J segment lost 8 bases and the V segment lost 4 bases, leaving 3 bases of the junction unmatched. Germline V gene lookup returns CDR1 MNHEY and CDR2 SVGAGI. The CDR3 extends over 13 amino acids. The CDR3 DNA follows: TGTGCCAGCAGTTTCGGACAGGGGTATGAGCAGTTCTTC. Translation: CASSFGQGYEQFF.

The chain combines TRBV6-1 with TRBJ2-3, with D uncertain. The CDR3 covers 13 residues. Germline V gives CDR1 MNHNS, CDR2 SASEGT. V was pared by 4 bases and J by 6 bases, with 11 bases between. CDR3 loop: CASSVLLDDTQYF. In DNA, the CDR3 is TGTGCCAGCAGTGTCCTTTTGGACGATACGCAGTATTTT.

This clonotype was seen at least ten times. The J gene is TRBJ2-1, the V gene TRBV12-3 or TRBV12-4; TRBD1 matches 9 bases. This CDR3 comprises 16 residues. The V segment lost 4 bases and the J segment 3 bases; nucleotides outside the gene matches: 7. CDR3 sequence reads: CASSYSGTGFYNEQFF. In DNA, the CDR3 is TGTGCCAGCAGTTACTCCGGGACAGGGTTCTACAATGAGCAGTTCTTC.

This clonotype has more than one count but fewer than ten. CDR3 amino acids: CSANNGEKLFF. CDR3 nucleotide sequence: TGCAGTGCCAACAATGGGGAAAAACTGTTTTTT. This rearrangement joins TRBV20-1 to TRBJ1-4; D remains unclear. CDR3 length equals 11 residues. CDR1 DFQATT and CDR2 SNEGSKA come from the germline V gene (reference sequence). V shed 6 bases and J shed 8 bases, with 10 bases lying between them.

This clonotype was picked up a small number of times. The chain uses TRBV9 and TRBJ2-6; 10 nucleotides line up with TRBD2. The germline V gene has CDR1 SGDLS and CDR2 YYNGEE. The ends lost 1 base at V and 0 bases at J; junction bases unmatched: 16. The CDR3 runs to 22 residues. Here the CDR3 DNA reads TGTGCCAGCAGCGTACCGACTAGCGGGCCCCCGTCCCCTCACTCTGGGGCCAACGTCCTGACTTTC. As protein: CASSVPTSGPPSPHSGANVLTF. Looking up the rest from reference TRBV9 and TRBJ2-6 gives the full variable domain: DSGVTQTPKHLITATGQRVTLRCSPRSGDLSVYWYQQSLDQGLQFLIQYYNGEERAKGNILERFSAQQFPDLHSELNLSSLELGDSALYFCASSVPTSGPPSPHSGANVLTFGAGSRLTVL.

As to this clonotype: This sequence may be a read error, since a much larger clone differs from it by one base. The rearrangement links TRBV9 to TRBJ1-1; D possibly corresponds to TRBD1 (5 bases). The length of the CDR3 is 14 residues. Germline lookup yields CDR1 SGDLS and CDR2 YYNGEE. DNA of the CDR3: TGTGCCAGCAGCGTAGGTGGAGCGGACACTGAAGCTTTATTT. This sequence encodes CASSVGGADTEALF.

This clonotype was found many times. This rearrangement joins TRBV28 to TRBJ1-2; 9 nucleotides match TRBD1. V dropped 6 bases and J dropped 4; count of bases not matched to a gene: 12. Germline V gene data show CDR1 as MDHEN and CDR2 as SYDVKM. The CDR3 is 16 residues long. In nucleotides, the CDR3 is TGTGCCAGCAGCCGTGATGCGGGACAGGGAGTCTATGGCTACACCTTC. It encodes CASSRDAGQGVYGYTF.

This chain links TRBV29-1 with TRBJ2-6; 7 nucleotides match TRBD1. V was clipped by 4 bases and J by 9 bases; unmatched bases: 12. The CDR3 is made up of 15 amino acids. Germline lookup yields CDR1 SQVTM and CDR2 ANQGSEA. The CDR3 spells CSVAGTATSNNVLTF. For the CDR3, the DNA is TGCAGCGTTGCCGGGACAGCGACCTCAAACAACGTCCTGACTTTC.

This clonotype was detected many times. The rearrangement uses TRBV7-9 and TRBJ1-2; D is unclear. The V gene's germline CDR1 is SEHNR and CDR2 FQNEAQ (reference sequence). There are 14 residues in the CDR3. Trimming removed 1 base at V and 1 base at J, with 7 bases between. CDR3 protein: CASSLGEINYGYTF. The CDR3 DNA sequence: TGTGCCAGCAGCTTAGGTGAAATTAACTATGGCTACACCTTC.

This clonotype appeared many times. This chain uses TRBV12-3 or TRBV12-4 with TRBJ1-5; TRBD1 might be the D (5 bases). The V and J ends lost 4 bases and 0 bases respectively, with 25 bases between them. The CDR3 is made up of 20 amino acids. CDR3 residues: CASSSTRPGLRDVSNQPQHF. The CDR3 DNA reads TGTGCCAGCAGTTCCACAAGACCGGGACTGAGAGACGTTAGCAATCAGCCCCAGCATTTT.

The chain combines TRBV6-2 or TRBV6-3 with TRBJ2-2; D possibly corresponds to TRBD2 (5 bases). V lost 8 bases and J lost 2, with 15 bases in between. The germline V gene has CDR1 MNHEY and CDR2 SVGEGT. There are 15 residues in the CDR3. CDR3 sequence: CASSRASGNTGELFF. DNA of the CDR3: TGTGCCAGCTCCCGGGCCTCGGGAAACACCGGGGAGCTGTTTTTT.

This clonotype has ten or more counts. This CDR3 reads CASGGQGNTEAFF. DNA of the CDR3: TGCGCCAGCGGGGGACAGGGGAACACTGAAGCTTTCTTT. This chain connects TRBV10-2 to TRBJ1-1; the match to TRBD1 covers 9 bases. The junction had 2 bases not matched to a gene; V was cut back by 8 bases and J by 1 base. The CDR3 extends over 13 amino acids. Germline V gene lookup returns CDR1 WSHSY and CDR2 SAAADI.

This clonotype was detected ten times or more. This chain connects TRBV5-1 to TRBJ1-5, with D possibly TRBD1 on 5 matching bases. With 1 base removed from V and 7 bases from J, the gap between germline ends came to 12 bases. Germline loops: CDR1 SGHRS, CDR2 YFSETQ. The CDR3 loop spans 14 amino acids. The CDR3 DNA sequence: TGCGCCAGCAGCTTGATAGTCCGGGACCAGCCCCAGCATTTT. Its protein product is CASSLIVRDQPQHF.

The V and J genes are TRBV3-1 and TRBJ2-2; the D is unclear. Germline V gene lookup returns CDR1 LGHDT and CDR2 YNNKEL (reference sequence). V was clipped by 6 bases and J by 0 bases, with 5 bases between them. The CDR3 length is 13 residues. The CDR3 here is CASSKSNTGELFF. Here the CDR3 DNA reads TGTGCCAGCAGTAAATCGAACACCGGGGAGCTGTTTTTT.

V is TRBV19 and J is TRBJ2-2; D possibly corresponds to TRBD1 (5 bases). Trimming shortened V by 1 base and J by 6 bases, and 9 bases separated the two germline ends. CDR1 and CDR2 (germline): LNHDA, SQIVND (reference sequence). This CDR3 spans 14 amino acids. CDR3 nucleotides: TGTGCCAGTAGTATAGGGGCAGGGTCCGGGGAGCTGTTTTTT. Amino acids: CASSIGAGSGELFF.

The genes are TRBV4-1 and TRBJ2-2; 11 nucleotides match TRBD1. V trimming: 4 bases; J trimming: 13 bases; junction bases outside the gene matches: 2. This CDR3 has 12 amino acids. In germline, CDR1 is MGHRA, CDR2 YSYEKL. The CDR3 nucleotides read TGCGCCAGCAGCCGGACAGGGGGCGGGCTGTTTTTT. Translating gives CASSRTGGGLFF.